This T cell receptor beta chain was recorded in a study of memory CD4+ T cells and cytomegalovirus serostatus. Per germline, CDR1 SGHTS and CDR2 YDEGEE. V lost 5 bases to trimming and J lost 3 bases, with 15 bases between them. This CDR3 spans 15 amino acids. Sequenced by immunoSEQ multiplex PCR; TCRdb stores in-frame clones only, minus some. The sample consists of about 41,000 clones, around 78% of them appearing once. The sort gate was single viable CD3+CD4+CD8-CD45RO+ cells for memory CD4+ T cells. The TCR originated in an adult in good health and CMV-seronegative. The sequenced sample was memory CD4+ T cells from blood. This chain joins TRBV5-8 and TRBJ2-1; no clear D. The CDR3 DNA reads TGTGCCAGCAGTCTCGCCCAGTCGAGCTACAATGAGCAGTTCTTC. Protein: CASSLAQSSYNEQFF.